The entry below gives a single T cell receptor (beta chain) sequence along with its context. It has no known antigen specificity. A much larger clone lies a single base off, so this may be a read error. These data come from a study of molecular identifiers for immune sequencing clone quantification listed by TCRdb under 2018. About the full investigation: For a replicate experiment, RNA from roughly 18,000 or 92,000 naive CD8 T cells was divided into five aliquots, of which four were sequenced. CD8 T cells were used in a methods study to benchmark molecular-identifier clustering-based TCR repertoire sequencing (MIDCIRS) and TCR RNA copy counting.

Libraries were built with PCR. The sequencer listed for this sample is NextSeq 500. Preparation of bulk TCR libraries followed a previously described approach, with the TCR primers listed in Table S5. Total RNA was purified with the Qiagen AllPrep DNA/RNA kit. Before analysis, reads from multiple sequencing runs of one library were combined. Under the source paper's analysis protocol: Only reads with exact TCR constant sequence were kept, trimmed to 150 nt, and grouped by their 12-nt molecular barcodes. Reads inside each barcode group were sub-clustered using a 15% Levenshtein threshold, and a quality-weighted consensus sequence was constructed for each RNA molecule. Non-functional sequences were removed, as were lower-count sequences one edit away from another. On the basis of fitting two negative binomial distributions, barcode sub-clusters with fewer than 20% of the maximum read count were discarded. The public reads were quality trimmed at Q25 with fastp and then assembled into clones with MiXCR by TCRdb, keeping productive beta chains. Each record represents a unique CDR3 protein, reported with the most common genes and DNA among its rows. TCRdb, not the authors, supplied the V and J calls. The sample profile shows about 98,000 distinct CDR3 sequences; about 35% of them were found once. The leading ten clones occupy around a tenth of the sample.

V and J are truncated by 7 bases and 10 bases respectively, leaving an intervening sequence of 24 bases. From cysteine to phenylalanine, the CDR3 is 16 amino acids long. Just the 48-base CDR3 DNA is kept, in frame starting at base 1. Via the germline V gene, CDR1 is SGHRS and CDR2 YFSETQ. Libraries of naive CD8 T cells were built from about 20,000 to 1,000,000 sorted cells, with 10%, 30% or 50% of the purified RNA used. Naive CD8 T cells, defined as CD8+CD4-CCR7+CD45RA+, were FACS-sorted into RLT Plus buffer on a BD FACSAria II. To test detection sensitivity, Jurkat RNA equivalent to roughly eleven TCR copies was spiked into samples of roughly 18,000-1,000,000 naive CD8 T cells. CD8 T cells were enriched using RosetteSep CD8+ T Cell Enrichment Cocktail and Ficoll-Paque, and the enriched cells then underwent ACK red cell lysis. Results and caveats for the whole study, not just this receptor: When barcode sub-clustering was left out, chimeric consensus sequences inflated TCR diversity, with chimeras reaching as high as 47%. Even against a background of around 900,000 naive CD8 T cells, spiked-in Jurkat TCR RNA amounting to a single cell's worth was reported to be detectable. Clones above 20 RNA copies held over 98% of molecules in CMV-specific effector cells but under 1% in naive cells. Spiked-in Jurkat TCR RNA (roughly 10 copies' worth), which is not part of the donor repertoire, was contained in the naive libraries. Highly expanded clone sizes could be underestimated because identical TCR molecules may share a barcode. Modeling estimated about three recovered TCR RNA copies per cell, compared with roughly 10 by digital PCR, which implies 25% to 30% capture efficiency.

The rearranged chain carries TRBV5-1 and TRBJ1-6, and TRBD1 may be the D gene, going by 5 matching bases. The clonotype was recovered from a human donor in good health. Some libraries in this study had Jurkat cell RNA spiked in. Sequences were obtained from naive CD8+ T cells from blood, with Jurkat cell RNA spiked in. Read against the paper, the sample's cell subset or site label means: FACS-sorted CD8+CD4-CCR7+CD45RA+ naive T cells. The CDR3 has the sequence CASCYYSDRQGSPLHF. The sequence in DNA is TGCGCCAGCTGCTATTACTCCGACCGCCAGGGATCACCCCTCCACTTT.